Listed here are 23 T cell receptor beta chains from one sample, sequenced in a study of T cell responses to AZD1222 COVID-19 vaccine. Measured with immunoSEQ multiplex PCR; TCRdb has only the in-frame clones, and not every one. This repertoire shows some 74,000 clones, about 85% found once; its top ten account for approximately 1.2%. Sequenced material: peripheral blood, taken 28 days after the second AZD1222 dose. All receptors come from an adult who received the AZD1222 COVID-19 vaccine.

This rearrangement joins TRBV18 to TRBJ1-1; D is possibly TRBD1 (5 bases). Trimming shortened V by 1 base and J by 0 bases, and 12 bases separated the two germline ends. This CDR3 has 16 amino acids. In germline, CDR1 is KGHSH, CDR2 LQKENI. CDR3 sequence (DNA): TGTGCCAGCTCACCACGTCAGGGTGGCATGAACACTGAAGCTTTCTTT. Translated: CASSPRQGGMNTEAFF. The full variable domain, in which reference TRBV18 and TRBJ1-1 provide the parts outside the CDR3, is NAGVMQNPRHLVRRRGQEARLRCSPMKGHSHVYWYRQLPEEGLKFMVYLQKENIIDESGMPKERFSAEFPKEGPSILRIQQVVRGDSAAYFCASSPRQGGMNTEAFFGQGTRLTVV.

This sequence joins TRBV6-6 and TRBJ1-2, with D tentatively TRBD1 (6 bases). With 5 bases removed from V and 6 bases from J, the gap between germline ends came to 10 bases. CDR3 length: 12 amino acids. The germline gives CDR1 MNHNY, CDR2 SVGAGI (reference sequence). The CDR3 DNA sequence: TGTGCCAGCAGTAGCAGGGGCAATGGCTACACCTTC. It yields the protein CASSSRGNGYTF.

This rearrangement joins TRBV6-6 to TRBJ1-4; the D is unclear. The length of the CDR3 is 17 residues. CDR1 is MNHNY and CDR2 is SVGAGI in the germline V gene (reference sequence). The ends were cut back, 5 bases at V and 0 bases at J, with 16 bases in the middle. The DNA of the CDR3 is TGTGCCAGCAGTGGATCCACTTCAGTCGCAACTAATGAAAAACTGTTTTTT. Residues: CASSGSTSVATNEKLFF.

V and J are TRBV12-5 and TRBJ1-6, with no clear D. CDR3 length: 12 amino acids. V lost 0 bases and J 9 bases, leaving 3 bases between the germline ends. Germline CDR1 and CDR2: LGHNT and FRNRAP. The CDR3 coding sequence is TGTGCTAGTGGTTTGGTACCTTCACCCCTCCACTTT. Its translation is CASGLVPSPLHF.

The chain links TRBV18 to TRBJ1-5; 8 bases fit TRBD1. The CDR3 contains 15 residues. V shed 5 bases, J shed 9 bases, and the junction held 12 bases outside the gene matches. From germline, CDR1 is KGHSH and CDR2 LQKENI. CDR3 DNA: TGTGCCAGCTCATACGGACAGGGTCTCGAATGGCCCCAGCATTTT. Amino acids: CASSYGQGLEWPQHF.

The count of this clone is one. The chain recombines TRBV19 with TRBJ2-1; 13 nucleotides agree with TRBD2. In germline, CDR1 is LNHDA, CDR2 SQIVND (reference sequence). V lost 7 bases to trimming and J lost 7 bases; unmatched junction nucleotides: 13. The CDR3 is made up of 17 amino acids. The CDR3 loop is CASTLGSGLAGRNEQFF. CDR3 DNA: TGTGCCAGTACCCTCGGCTCGGGACTAGCGGGACGGAATGAGCAGTTCTTC.

This chain joins TRBV27 and TRBJ2-6; no firm D call. Germline values: CDR1 MNHEY, CDR2 SMNVEV (reference sequence). CDR3 length: 14 residues. V was pared by 3 bases and J by 6 bases, with 9 bases between. In DNA, the CDR3 is TGTGCCAGCAGTTTCTTGATCTCGGCCAACGTCCTGACTTTC. Translating it yields CASSFLISANVLTF.

CDR3 DNA: TGTGCCAGCAGCTTAGGGGGTGAACCCTATGGCTACACCTTC. It specifies CASSLGGEPYGYTF. The V and J genes are TRBV7-8 and TRBJ1-2; no reliable D call. The CDR3 is 14 residues long. V was trimmed by 1 base and J by 4 bases, leaving 10 bases between them. CDR1 and CDR2 (germline): SGHVS, FQNEAQ.

V usage is TRBV18 and J usage is TRBJ1-1; perhaps TRBD1 as D (5 bases). The CDR3 totals 16 residues. V lost 3 bases and J lost 1, with 15 bases in between. Germline lookup yields CDR1 KGHSH and CDR2 LQKENI. The CDR3 DNA reads as TGTGCCAGCTCACCCCCCGCTCCGACAGAGAACACTGAAGCTTTCTTT. Its translation: CASSPPAPTENTEAFF.

This clone was recorded once. The rearrangement uses TRBV18 and TRBJ1-5; possible D gene TRBD1, 5 bases. The CDR3 sequence is 16 residues long. V dropped 2 bases and J dropped 6 bases, with 17 bases sitting between them. The V gene's germline CDR1 is KGHSH and CDR2 LQKENI. The DNA for the CDR3 is TGTGCCAGCTCACCATCTGACAGTAGAGGCGGTCAGCCCCAGCATTTT. Amino acid sequence: CASSPSDSRGGQPQHF.

J is TRBJ1-1 and V is TRBV19; D gene uncertain. V lost 8 bases to trimming and J lost 0 bases, with 13 bases between them. Germline V gives CDR1 LNHDA, CDR2 SQIVND (reference sequence). CDR3 length: 14 residues. The CDR3 spells CASVGALMNTEAFF. DNA for the CDR3: TGTGCCAGTGTCGGAGCCCTGATGAACACTGAAGCTTTCTTT. The full variable domain, completed using reference TRBV19 and TRBJ1-1, is DGGITQSPKYLFRKEGQNVTLSCEQNLNHDAMYWYRQDPGQGLRLIYYSQIVNDFQKGDIAEGYSVSREKKESFPLTVTSAQKNPTAFYLCASVGALMNTEAFFGQGTRLTVV.

In DNA, the CDR3 is TGTGCCAGCAGCTTAGACAGGGAGCCCCTCCACTTT. This sequence encodes CASSLDREPLHF. V and J are TRBV7-9 and TRBJ1-6; D may be TRBD1 (6 bases). In germline, CDR1 is SEHNR, CDR2 FQNEAQ (reference sequence). There are 12 residues in the CDR3. Deletions cut 1 base from V and 13 bases from J, with 8 bases between.

The chain couples TRBV9 to TRBJ2-3; 11 bases map to TRBD2. Looked up from germline, CDR1 is SGDLS and CDR2 is YYNGEE. Germline trimming cut 2 bases from V and 2 bases from J; bases unmatched to any gene: 1. The CDR3 contains 15 residues. CDR3 amino acids: CASSVTSGNTDTQYF. Written as DNA, the CDR3 is TGTGCCAGCAGCGTGACTAGCGGGAACACAGATACGCAGTATTTT.

The genes are TRBV6-5 and TRBJ1-4, with D unclear. Trimming stripped 6 bases from V and 8 bases from J, with 13 bases between. The CDR3 is 13 amino acids. Germline V gene lookup returns CDR1 MNHEY and CDR2 SVGAGI. The CDR3 loop is CASRDPPREKLFF. The CDR3 DNA sequence: TGTGCCAGCAGGGACCCACCGCGGGAAAAACTGTTTTTT.

CDR3 region: CASSLPADTQYF. CDR3 coding DNA: TGTGCCAGCAGCTTGCCGGCAGATACGCAGTATTTT. This chain uses TRBV7-9 with TRBJ2-3; D not certain. V was shortened by 3 bases and J by 4 bases, with 5 bases between the two germline ends. CDR3 length: 12 residues. CDR1 is SEHNR and CDR2 is FQNEAQ in the germline V gene (reference sequence).

The chain links TRBV6-5 to TRBJ1-2; D is undetermined. With 6 bases removed from V and 4 bases from J, the gap between germline ends came to 12 bases. This CDR3 comprises 13 residues. Germline V CDR1 and CDR2: MNHEY, SVGAGI. The CDR3 loop is CASRDWVGYGYTF. CDR3 DNA: TGTGCCAGCAGGGATTGGGTAGGCTATGGCTACACCTTC.

The rearrangement uses TRBV25-1 and TRBJ2-2, with 10 bases lining up with TRBD2. V lost 4 bases to trimming and J lost 7 bases; unmatched junction nucleotides: 9. The germline gives CDR1 MGHDK, CDR2 SYGVNS. The CDR3 loop spans 16 amino acids. CDR3 in amino acids: CASSGGLAGALGELFF. The CDR3 DNA follows: TGTGCCAGCAGTGGGGGGCTAGCGGGAGCTCTCGGGGAGCTGTTTTTT.

About this clone itself: Other nucleotide sequences from this sample produce the same CDR3. The rearrangement links TRBV10-3 to TRBJ1-1; D call uncertain. The CDR3 runs to 14 residues. V was pared by 0 bases and J by 0 bases, with 5 bases between. Germline V gene data show CDR1 as ENHRY and CDR2 as SYGVKD. The CDR3: CAISESKLNTEAFF. CDR3 bases: TGTGCCATCAGTGAGTCGAAGCTGAACACTGAAGCTTTCTTT.

This chain joins TRBV7-2 and TRBJ2-2, with 9 bases lining up with TRBD2. This CDR3 spans 15 amino acids. Germline V gene lookup returns CDR1 SGHTA and CDR2 FQGNSA. The V gene end was trimmed by 1 base and the J gene end by 5 bases; junction bases not matched to a gene: 2. CDR3: CASSLELAGTGELFF. CDR3 in DNA: TGTGCCAGCAGCTTAGAGCTAGCGGGAACCGGGGAGCTGTTTTTT. The variable domain in full, completed from reference TRBV7-2 and TRBJ2-2, reads GAGVSQSPSNKVTEKGKDVELRCDPISGHTALYWYRQSLGQGLEFLIYFQGNSAPDKSGLPSDRFSAERTGGSVSTLTIQRTQQEDSAVYLCASSLELAGTGELFFGEGSRLTVL.

This clone is a singleton in its sample. The genes are TRBV2 and TRBJ1-4, with D unclear. CDR1 and CDR2 (germline): SNHLY, FYNNEI. V was shortened by 4 bases and J by 0 bases, with 0 bases between the two germline ends. This CDR3 is 12 amino acids long. The CDR3 region has the DNA TGTGCCAGCAGTGCAACTAATGAAAAACTGTTTTTT. As protein: CASSATNEKLFF.

This clone appeared once. The chain employs TRBV6-5 and TRBJ1-2, with 8 nucleotides matching TRBD1. The ends lost 6 bases at V and 4 bases at J; junction bases unmatched: 10. CDR1 is MNHEY and CDR2 is SVGAGI in the germline V gene. This CDR3 has 15 amino acids. CDR3 in DNA: TGTGCCAGCAGACTTAACCCAGGGGGCGCCTATGGCTACACCTTC. Translated, it gives CASRLNPGGAYGYTF.

This clone has more than one count but fewer than ten. The chain employs TRBV18 and TRBJ1-4; 7 bases agree with TRBD1. Trimming at V came to 5 bases and at J to 0 bases, leaving 15 bases not matched to a gene. CDR1 and CDR2 from the germline V gene are KGHSH and LQKENI. This CDR3 has 19 residues. As DNA, the CDR3 is TGTGCCAGCTCAGGACGACTCGGGACAGCAAGAGCAACTAATGAAAAACTGTTTTTT. Translation gives CASSGRLGTARATNEKLFF. Based on the CDR3 plus reference TRBV18 and TRBJ1-4, the full variable domain is NAGVMQNPRHLVRRRGQEARLRCSPMKGHSHVYWYRQLPEEGLKFMVYLQKENIIDESGMPKERFSAEFPKEGPSILRIQQVVRGDSAAYFCASSGRLGTARATNEKLFFGSGTQLSVL.

The chain recombines TRBV6-4 with TRBJ1-5, with D perhaps matching TRBD1 (5 bases). CDR1 and CDR2 (germline): MRHNA, SNTAGT. The CDR3 spans 15 residues. V was shortened by 8 bases and J by 3 bases, with 17 bases between the two germline ends. The CDR3 loop is CASAPDGANNQPQHF. DNA of the CDR3: TGTGCCAGCGCGCCAGACGGGGCGAACAATCAGCCCCAGCATTTT.